Listed below are T cell receptor beta chains from one sample, sequenced in a study of blood T cell repertoires in COVID-19. TCRdb's table, derived via immunoSEQ multiplex PCR, lists solely in-frame clones and lacks some. This sample carries approximately 96,000 clones, roughly 90% of them seen once, and the ten largest clones take 1.5% to 2%. Sequencing input: peripheral blood. The receptor set was obtained from a man aged 60 to 69 with acute or convalescent COVID-19. The conserved cysteine and the conserved F or W are not part of the CDR3 here.

v_gene: TRBV12-5
j_gene: TRBJ2-5
CDR3aa: ATKWRETQY

v_gene: TRBV4-1
j_gene: TRBJ2-5
CDR3aa: ASSQDWPSGRVGETQY

v_gene: TRBV5-1
j_gene: TRBJ1-1
CDR3aa: ASSSTGNTEAF

v_gene: TRBV24-1
j_gene: TRBJ2-3
CDR3aa: ATSDPTGGEDTQY

v_gene: TRBV27
j_gene: TRBJ1-2
CDR3aa: ASSPTPTGNYGYT

v_gene: TRBV29-1
j_gene: TRBJ2-7
CDR3aa: SVGGTGDHEQY

v_gene: TRBV6-5
j_gene: TRBJ1-6
CDR3aa: ASSRNRGSPLH

v_gene: TRBV4-1
j_gene: TRBJ1-6
CDR3aa: ASSQGDRGNSPLH

v_gene: TRBV5-5
j_gene: TRBJ1-1
CDR3aa: ASSLGGTGNTEAF

v_gene: TRBV5-6
j_gene: TRBJ2-7
CDR3aa: ASTAGSEQY

v_gene: TRBV28
j_gene: TRBJ2-5
CDR3aa: ASRDRNQETQY

v_gene: TRBV19
j_gene: TRBJ1-1
CDR3aa: ASRVSMNTEAF

v_gene: TRBV5-1
j_gene: TRBJ2-7
CDR3aa: ASRLAGADYEQY

v_gene: TRBV27
j_gene: TRBJ2-1
CDR3aa: ASSLGTSGWSNEQF

v_gene: TRBV18
j_gene: TRBJ2-4
CDR3aa: ASSPEGVSPNIQY

v_gene: TRBV4-3
j_gene: TRBJ1-4
CDR3aa: ASSQDGRGNEKLF

v_gene: TRBV11-2
j_gene: TRBJ2-1
CDR3aa: ASSLEVANNEQF

v_gene: TRBV19
j_gene: TRBJ1-5
CDR3aa: ASSTQRGTGGNQPQH

v_gene: TRBV10-2
j_gene: TRBJ2-2
CDR3aa: ASSGTGANTGELF